This TCR beta chain was profiled in a study of T cell responses to AZD1222 COVID-19 vaccine. General study results and limits: Repertoires were obtained solely post-peak T cell response.

About this clone itself: Its cognate antigen is unknown.

Germline loops: CDR1 SGHDT, CDR2 YYEEEE. Between the trimmed V and J ends, which lost 5 bases and 4 bases, there was a span of 8 bases. CDR3 length: 12 residues. The table came from immunoSEQ multiplex PCR; TCRdb's copy has only in-frame clones and leaves some out. The table has around 190,000 clones, around 94% seen once. This chain uses TRBV5-6 with TRBJ2-3; D is unresolved. This material consisted of peripheral blood, taken 28 days after the second AZD1222 dose. The TCR comes from an adult who received the AZD1222 COVID-19 vaccine. Written as DNA, the CDR3 is TGTGCCAGCAGTCGACCCGCAGATACGCAGTATTTT. Translation gives CASSRPADTQYF.